Below are 30 T cell receptor beta chains sequenced from a single sample in a study of regulatory T cells in long-lasting Graves disease. Sample time point: persistent/refractory GD, antithyroid drugs over 5 years with positive TRAb. The authors made the TCR library using RNA they extracted from PBMCs. Libraries of TCR beta came from iRepertoire HTBI primers plus Arm-PCR of CDR3 regions. A single record per CDR3 protein comes from TCRdb applying MiXCR to the multiplex PCR reads. Found here are about 470,000 distinct CDR3 sequences, roughly 21% of them singletons; the top ten hold more than 6%. The sequences come from peripheral blood mononuclear cells (PBMCs), collected when the disease was refractory, from a patient treated with antithyroid drugs. These receptors all come from a female donor with Graves disease.

This clonotype showed up just a few times. This rearrangement joins TRBV7-2 to TRBJ1-2; 8 bases line up with TRBD1. The length of the CDR3 is 16 residues. Germline lookup yields CDR1 SGHTA and CDR2 FQGNSA. V lost 3 bases, J lost 5 bases, and 11 bases stayed unmatched. The CDR3 reads CASSFFDVTGDYGYTF. The CDR3 nucleotides read TGTGCCAGCAGCTTTTTCGACGTGACAGGGGATTATGGCTACACCTTC. The whole variable domain, remainder taken from reference TRBV7-2 and TRBJ1-2, is GAGVSQSPSNKVTEKGKDVELRCDPISGHTALYWYRQSLGQGLEFLIYFQGNSAPDKSGLPSDRFSAERTGGSVSTLTIQRTQQEDSAVYLCASSFFDVTGDYGYTFGSGTRLTVV.

The table lists this clonotype with a few counts. This chain uses TRBV20-1 with TRBJ1-5; D is undetermined. With 2 bases removed from V and 7 bases from J, the gap between germline ends came to 9 bases. This CDR3 contains 12 residues. Germline CDR1 and CDR2: DFQATT and SNEGSKA (reference sequence). CDR3: CSARSVEQPQHF. The CDR3 DNA reads TGCAGTGCTAGATCAGTCGAACAGCCCCAGCATTTT.

This clonotype showed up many times. The CDR3 coding sequence is TGTGCCAGCAGTCCCCGACAGACGCAAGAGACCCAGTACTTC. Encoded protein: CASSPRQTQETQYF. The chain couples TRBV28 to TRBJ2-5; a weak D match, TRBD1 (5 bases). This CDR3 comprises 14 residues. Germline values: CDR1 MDHEN, CDR2 SYDVKM. V gave up 5 bases and J gave up 2 bases, with 12 bases separating them. Using reference TRBV28 and TRBJ2-5 for the parts outside the CDR3, the full variable domain is DVKVTQSSRYLVKRTGEKVFLECVQDMDHENMFWYRQDPGLGLRLIYFSYDVKMKEKGDIPEGYSVSREKKERFSLILESASTNQTSMYLCASSPRQTQETQYFGPGTRLLVL.

V gene TRBV20-1 combines with J gene TRBJ2-4; 7 bases map to TRBD2. Germline V CDR1 and CDR2: DFQATT, SNEGSKA (reference sequence). Trimming cost V 0 bases and J 0 bases; bases outside gene matches: 5. The CDR3 runs 16 residues. CDR3 protein: CSARDQRELAKNIQYF. The CDR3 DNA reads as TGCAGTGCTAGAGATCAGCGGGAACTAGCCAAAAACATTCAGTACTTC.

Concerning this clonotype itself: A much larger clone differs by one base, so this may be a read error. The chain combines TRBV28 with TRBJ1-4; no reliable D call. The CDR3 extends over 14 amino acids. Germline loops: CDR1 MDHEN, CDR2 SYDVKM. The CDR3 DNA reads TGTGCCAGCAGTTTAATGTTAGCAAATGAAGAACTGTTTTTT. This sequence encodes CASSLMLANEELFF.

This clonotype was seen repeatedly, ten times or more. DNA for the CDR3: TGTGCCAGCAACCCGGGACAGGGGTCCTACGAGCAGTACTTC. This gives the protein CASNPGQGSYEQYF. The V and J genes are TRBV11-1 and TRBJ2-7; TRBD1 aligns across 10 bases. Germline CDR1 and CDR2: SGHAT and FQDESV (reference sequence). The ends lost 7 bases at V and 1 base at J; junction bases unmatched: 4. The CDR3 consists of 14 residues.

In its sample, this clonotype was seen a few times. The chain combines TRBV4-3 with TRBJ1-4; the D gene is possibly TRBD1 (6 bases). The CDR3 loop spans 16 amino acids. Per germline, CDR1 LGHNA and CDR2 YSLEER. V lost 0 bases to trimming and J lost 4 bases, with 12 bases between them. The CDR3 sequence is CASSQDRGGINEKLFF. The DNA of the CDR3 is TGCGCCAGCAGCCAAGACAGGGGTGGCATTAATGAAAAACTGTTTTTT.

The J gene is TRBJ1-1, the V gene TRBV25-1, with TRBD1 identical over 10 bases. J lost 7 bases, V lost 3 bases, and 8 bases had no gene match. This CDR3 contains 15 residues. CDR1 and CDR2 from the germline V gene are MGHDK and SYGVNS. The DNA of the CDR3 is TGTGCCAGCAGTGACAGACAGGGGGCGAAGAATGAAGCTTTCTTT. Translated: CASSDRQGAKNEAFF.

This clonotype occurred many times. CDR3 DNA sequence: TGTGCCAGCAGCTTAACCCCGACCTACGAGCAGTACTTC. Residues: CASSLTPTYEQYF. The chain carries TRBV7-8 and TRBJ2-7; D ambiguous. The V end lost 2 bases, the J end lost 2 bases, and 7 bases lay between the germline ends. The CDR3 contains 13 residues. In germline, CDR1 is SGHVS, CDR2 FQNEAQ.

The rearrangement links TRBV6-2 or TRBV6-3 to TRBJ1-1; no clear D gene. Germline assignment: CDR1 MNHEY and CDR2 SVGEGT. The V gene lost 4 bases and the J gene lost 3 bases, with 9 bases spanning the gap. The length of the CDR3 is 13 residues. CDR3 residues: CASSLGFYTEAFF. In DNA form, the CDR3 reads TGTGCCAGCAGTTTGGGTTTTTACACTGAAGCTTTCTTT.

The J gene is TRBJ2-7, the V gene TRBV29-1; tentative D call: TRBD1 (5 bases). From germline, CDR1 is SQVTM and CDR2 ANQGSEA. The V and J ends lost 3 bases and 2 bases respectively, with 11 bases between them. The CDR3 contains 13 residues. The CDR3: CSVDAPGTYEQYF. CDR3 sequence (DNA): TGCAGCGTTGATGCGCCAGGGACCTACGAGCAGTACTTC.

As regards this clonotype: This may be a read error: a much more frequent sequence differs by one nucleotide. This chain links TRBV28 with TRBJ2-5, with D possibly matching TRBD1 (5 bases). V shed 8 bases and J shed 8 bases, with 12 bases lying between them. CDR1 is MDHEN, CDR2 SYDVKM, per germline. CDR3 length equals 11 residues. The CDR3 sequence is CASGSTVTQYF. CDR3 nucleotide sequence: TGTGCCAGCGGTTCGACAGTCACCCAGTACTTC.

This clonotype was seen a handful of times. The V gene is TRBV20-1, the J gene TRBJ1-5, with unresolved D. Per germline, CDR1 DFQATT and CDR2 SNEGSKA (reference sequence). The CDR3 covers 16 residues. V was trimmed by 1 base and J by 4 bases, leaving 17 bases between them. The CDR3 is CSARGLWGTENQPQHF. The CDR3 nucleotides are TGCAGTGCTAGAGGACTATGGGGTACGGAGAATCAGCCCCAGCATTTT.

This clonotype appeared many times. The chain uses TRBV28 and TRBJ1-3; D not certain. The CDR3 spans 12 residues. V was trimmed by 6 bases and J by 7 bases, leaving 10 bases between them. The germline CDR1 and CDR2 sequences are MDHEN and SYDVKM. The CDR3 reads CASSSPPNTIYF. The DNA of the CDR3 is TGTGCCAGCAGCTCCCCCCCGAACACCATATATTTT.

This clonotype was observed at least ten times. This sequence joins TRBV28 and TRBJ1-5; possibly TRBD1 for D (6 bases). Trimming left V 7 bases short and J 5 bases short, with 6 bases between. This CDR3 comprises 11 residues. The germline CDR1 and CDR2 sequences are MDHEN and SYDVKM. CDR3 residues: CASNRDQPQHF. As DNA, the CDR3 is TGTGCCAGCAACAGGGATCAGCCCCAGCATTTT.

This clonotype was found once. The chain employs TRBV30 and TRBJ2-3; no clear D gene. Germline-derived CDR1 and CDR2 are GTSNPN and SVGIG (reference sequence). The CDR3 length is 13 residues. Trimming cost V 0 bases and J 2 bases, with 6 bases left between them. CDR3 protein: CAWSVYITDTQYF. In DNA form, the CDR3 reads TGTGCCTGGAGTGTATATATCACAGATACGCAGTATTTT. The whole variable domain, remainder taken from reference TRBV30 and TRBJ2-3, is SQTIHQWPATLVQPVGSPLSLECTVEGTSNPNLYWYRQAAGRGLQLLFYSVGIGQISSEVPQNLSASRPQDRQFILSSKKLLLSDSGFYLCAWSVYITDTQYFGPGTRLTVL.

The genes are TRBV28 and TRBJ2-3, with 8 bases that match TRBD2. V lost 5 bases, J lost 2 bases, and 6 bases stayed unmatched. CDR1 is MDHEN, CDR2 SYDVKM, per germline. There are 15 residues in the CDR3. The CDR3: CASSISGTPTDTQYF. The CDR3, as DNA: TGTGCCAGCAGTATTAGCGGGACTCCCACAGATACGCAGTATTTT.

Many counts were recorded for this clonotype. No conserved phenylalanine or tryptophan ends this CDR3, so it is likely a read error. Because the CDR3's place on the DNA is in doubt, the DNA is left out and the CDR3 is given as listed by TCRdb. J is TRBJ2-7 and V is TRBV27; the table's D gene call, TRBD2, was not cross checked with the DNA. Germline assignment: CDR1 MNHEY and CDR2 SMNVEV (reference sequence). The CDR3 is made up of 11 amino acids, end residues included. The CDR3 sequence is CASSPGLAGPL.

This clonotype was picked up a small number of times. V and J are TRBV9 and TRBJ2-5; no reliable D call. With 4 bases removed from V and 1 base from J, the gap between germline ends came to 17 bases. Germline CDR1 SGDLS, CDR2 YYNGEE. This CDR3 spans 16 amino acids. CDR3 sequence (DNA): TGTGCCAGCAGCACGACCCTGGACCGGTTCCAAGAGACCCAGTACTTC. The encoded protein is CASSTTLDRFQETQYF.

V usage is TRBV7-9 and J usage is TRBJ2-7; TRBD2 matches at 8 bases. Germline V gene lookup returns CDR1 SEHNR and CDR2 FQNEAQ (reference sequence). The CDR3 consists of 14 residues. V gave up 5 bases and J gave up 2 bases; unmatched junction bases: 5. The CDR3 DNA is TGTGCCAGCAGCATAACTAGCGGAACCTACGAGCAGTACTTC. It is translated as CASSITSGTYEQYF.

This clonotype was detected once. V is TRBV5-1 and J is TRBJ2-5; perhaps TRBD2 as D (6 bases). Germline loops: CDR1 SGHRS, CDR2 YFSETQ. The CDR3 extends over 14 amino acids. V lost 0 bases and J lost 5, with 11 bases in between. CDR3 amino acids: CASSLVGGVETQYF. The CDR3 DNA sequence: TGCGCCAGCAGCTTGGTTGGAGGGGTGGAGACCCAGTACTTC.

There are many counts of this clonotype. The chain uses TRBV2 and TRBJ1-2; the D gene is possibly TRBD1 (5 bases). Per the germline V gene, CDR1 is SNHLY and CDR2 is FYNNEI. The CDR3 runs to 14 residues. Trimming cost V 4 bases and J 4 bases, with 13 bases left between them. The CDR3 protein is CASSGPLGAYGYTF. The CDR3 DNA reads as TGTGCCAGCAGTGGACCCCTTGGGGCCTATGGCTACACCTTC.

This clonotype was counted many times. The chain has TRBV12-3 or TRBV12-4 and TRBJ1-5; no firm D call. V lost 4 bases, J lost 2 bases, and 9 bases lay in between. The CDR3 extends over 14 amino acids. CDR3: CASSSARGNQPQHF. The CDR3 DNA is TGTGCCAGCAGTTCCGCCCGGGGCAATCAGCCCCAGCATTTT.

The gene calls are TRBV7-2 and TRBJ2-5; 7 bases map to TRBD2. J gave up 2 bases and V 2 bases, and 5 bases lay outside the gene matches. Germline V lookup: CDR1 SGHTA, CDR2 FQGNSA. CDR3 length: 15 amino acids. As DNA, the CDR3 is TGTGCCAGCAGCTTAATGGCGGGGGTACAAGAGACCCAGTACTTC. The encoded protein is CASSLMAGVQETQYF. The variable domain in full, with the rest retrieved from reference TRBV7-2 and TRBJ2-5, is GAGVSQSPSNKVTEKGKDVELRCDPISGHTALYWYRQSLGQGLEFLIYFQGNSAPDKSGLPSDRFSAERTGGSVSTLTIQRTQQEDSAVYLCASSLMAGVQETQYFGPGTRLLVL.

Ten or more counts support this clonotype. V and J are TRBV10-3 and TRBJ2-2; D could derive from TRBD1 or TRBD2 (5 bases each). Trimming took 6 bases from V and 5 from J, leaving 13 bases between them. The CDR3 extends over 14 amino acids. Germline V gives CDR1 ENHRY, CDR2 SYGVKD. CDR3 in amino acids: CAISRDPATGELFF. CDR3 DNA sequence: TGTGCCATCAGCCGGGACCCAGCAACCGGGGAGCTGTTTTTT.

This clonotype occurred a few times. The chain carries TRBV7-9 and TRBJ2-7; 10 positions agree with TRBD1. Germline lookup yields CDR1 SEHNR and CDR2 FQNEAQ (reference sequence). This CDR3 has 15 amino acids. With V trimmed by 4 bases and J by 0 bases, 3 bases remained unmatched. CDR3 DNA: TGTGCCAGCAGCTGGGACAGGGGAAGCTCCTACGAGCAGTACTTC. It translates to CASSWDRGSSYEQYF.

This clonotype occurred a few times. This rearrangement joins TRBV3-1 to TRBJ2-7; maybe TRBD1 (5 bases). V gave up 1 base and J gave up 3 bases, with 13 bases separating them. Germline CDR1 reads LGHDT; CDR2 reads YNNKEL (reference sequence). There are 15 residues in the CDR3. CDR3: CASSQAQGAHYEQYF. Here the CDR3 DNA reads TGTGCCAGCAGCCAAGCTCAGGGTGCCCACTACGAGCAGTACTTC.

This clonotype was counted at least ten times. J is TRBJ1-6 and V is TRBV11-2; D is unresolved. CDR3 length: 14 residues. With 0 bases removed from V and 7 bases from J, the gap between germline ends came to 7 bases. Germline V lookup: CDR1 SGHAT, CDR2 FQNNGV. The CDR3, as DNA: TGTGCCAGCAGCTTAGATCATCTCAATTCACCCCTCCACTTT. Amino acid sequence: CASSLDHLNSPLHF.

The V gene is TRBV20-1, the J gene TRBJ2-7; D is perhaps TRBD2 (5 bases). The length of the CDR3 is 16 residues. The V end was cut by 1 base, the J end by 4 bases, with 20 bases between. In germline, CDR1 is DFQATT, CDR2 SNEGSKA (reference sequence). The CDR3 sequence: CSARVLGSGGGYEQYF. The CDR3 DNA follows: TGCAGTGCTAGAGTCTTAGGGAGCGGAGGCGGGTACGAGCAGTACTTC.

This chain uses TRBV20-1 with TRBJ2-3; perhaps TRBD1 as D (5 bases). The CDR3 extends over 12 amino acids. CDR1 and CDR2 (germline): DFQATT, SNEGSKA (reference sequence). The germline V and J ends were trimmed by 3 bases and 4 bases, with 8 bases remaining between them. The CDR3, as DNA: TGCAGTGCTAGGGGGCTAGCAGATACGCAGTATTTT. Amino acid sequence: CSARGLADTQYF.